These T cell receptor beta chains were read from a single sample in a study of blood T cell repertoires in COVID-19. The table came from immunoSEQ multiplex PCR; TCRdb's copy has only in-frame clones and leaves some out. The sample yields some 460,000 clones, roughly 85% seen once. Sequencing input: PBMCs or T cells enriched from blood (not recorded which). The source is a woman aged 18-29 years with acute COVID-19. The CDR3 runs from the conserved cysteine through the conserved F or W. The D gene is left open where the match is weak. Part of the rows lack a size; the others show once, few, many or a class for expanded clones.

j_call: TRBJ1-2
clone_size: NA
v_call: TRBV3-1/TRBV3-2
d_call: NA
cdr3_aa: CASSQDGIYYGYTF
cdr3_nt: TGTGCCAGCAGCCAAGACGGGATCTACTATGGCTACACCTTC

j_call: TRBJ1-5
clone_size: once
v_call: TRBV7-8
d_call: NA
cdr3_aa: CASSLAQGRSNQPQHF
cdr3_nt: TGTGCCAGCAGCTTAGCCCAGGGGCGTAGCAATCAGCCCCAGCATTTT

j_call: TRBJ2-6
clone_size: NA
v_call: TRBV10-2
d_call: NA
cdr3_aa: CASSVRMSGANVLTF
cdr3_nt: TGCGCCAGCAGTGTTAGAATGTCCGGGGCCAACGTCCTGACTTTC

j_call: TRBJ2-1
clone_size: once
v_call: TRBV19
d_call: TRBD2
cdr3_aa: CASSIQTSGNREQFF
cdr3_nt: TGTGCCAGTAGTATACAGACTAGCGGGAACCGTGAGCAGTTCTTC

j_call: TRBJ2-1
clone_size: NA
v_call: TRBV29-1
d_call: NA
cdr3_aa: CSVEVEEGSEQFF
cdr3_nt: TGCAGCGTTGAAGTAGAAGAGGGTTCTGAGCAGTTCTTC

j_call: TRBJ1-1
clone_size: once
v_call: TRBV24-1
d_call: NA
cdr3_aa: CATSDSRNTEAFF
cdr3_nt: TGTGCCACCAGTGATTCGAGGAACACTGAAGCTTTCTTT

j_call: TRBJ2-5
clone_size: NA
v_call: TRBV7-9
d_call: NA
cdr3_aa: CASSLGGGPETQYF
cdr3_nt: TGTGCCAGCAGCTTAGGGGGGGGCCCAGAGACCCAGTACTTC

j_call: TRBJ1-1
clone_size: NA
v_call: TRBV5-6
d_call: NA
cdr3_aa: CASSFGPEAFF
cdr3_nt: TGTGCCAGCAGCTTTGGGCCAGAAGCTTTCTTT

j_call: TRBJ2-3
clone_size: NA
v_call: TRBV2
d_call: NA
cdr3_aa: CASSGFRDWSDTQYF
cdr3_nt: TGTGCCAGCAGTGGTTTCAGGGATTGGTCAGATACGCAGTATTTT

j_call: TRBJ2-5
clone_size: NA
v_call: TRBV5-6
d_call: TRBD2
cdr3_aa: CASSLVLAGGPRETQYF
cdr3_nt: TGTGCCAGCAGCTTGGTCTTAGCGGGGGGCCCTCGGGAGACCCAGTACTTC

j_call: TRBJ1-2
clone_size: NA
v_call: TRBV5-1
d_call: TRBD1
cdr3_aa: CASSLRGDGYTF
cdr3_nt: TGCGCCAGCAGCCTCAGGGGGGACGGCTACACCTTC

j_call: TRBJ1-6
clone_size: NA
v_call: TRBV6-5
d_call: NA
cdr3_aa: CASSYQGGNSPLHF
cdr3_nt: TGTGCCAGCAGTTATCAGGGAGGTAATTCACCCCTCCACTTT

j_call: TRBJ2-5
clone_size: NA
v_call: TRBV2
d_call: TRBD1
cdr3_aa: CASSELYVQGAVRETQYF
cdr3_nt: TGTGCCAGCAGTGAACTCTATGTACAGGGGGCTGTTCGAGAGACCCAGTACTTC

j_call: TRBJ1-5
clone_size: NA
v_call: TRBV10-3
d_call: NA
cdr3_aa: CAIRGTGISNQPQHF
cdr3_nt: TGTGCCATCAGGGGAACAGGGATTAGCAATCAGCCCCAGCATTTT

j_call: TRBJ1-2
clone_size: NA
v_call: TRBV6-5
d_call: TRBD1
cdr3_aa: CASSPDRDHYGYTF
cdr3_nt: TGTGCCAGCAGTCCTGACAGGGACCACTATGGCTACACCTTC

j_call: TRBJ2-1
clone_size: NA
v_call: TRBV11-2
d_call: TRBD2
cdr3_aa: CASGQLAGAYNEQFF
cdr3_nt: TGTGCCAGCGGTCAACTAGCGGGAGCCTACAATGAGCAGTTCTTC

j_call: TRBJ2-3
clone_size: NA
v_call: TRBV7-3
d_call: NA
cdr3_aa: CASSQSRDYTQYF
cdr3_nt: TGTGCCAGCAGCCAATCCAGGGACTATACGCAGTATTTT

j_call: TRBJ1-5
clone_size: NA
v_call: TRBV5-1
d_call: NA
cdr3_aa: CASSLAGYGQPQHF
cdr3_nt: TGCGCCAGCAGCTTGGCGGGGTACGGTCAGCCCCAGCATTTT

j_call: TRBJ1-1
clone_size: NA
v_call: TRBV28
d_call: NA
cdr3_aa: CASVFSGEAFF
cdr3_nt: TGTGCCAGCGTCTTCTCAGGTGAAGCTTTCTTT

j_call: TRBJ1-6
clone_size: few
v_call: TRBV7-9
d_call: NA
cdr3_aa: CASSLADTYSPLHF
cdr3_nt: TGTGCCAGCAGCTTAGCCGACACTTATTCACCCCTCCACTTT

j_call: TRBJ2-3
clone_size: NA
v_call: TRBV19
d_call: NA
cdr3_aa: CASSIDLTGTDTQYF
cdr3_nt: TGTGCCAGTAGTATAGATCTGACAGGCACAGATACGCAGTATTTT

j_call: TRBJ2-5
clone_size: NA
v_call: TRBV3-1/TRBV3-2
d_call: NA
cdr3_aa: CASSRDSGGETQYF
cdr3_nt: TGTGCCAGCAGTCGGGACTCCGGCGGGGAGACCCAGTACTTC

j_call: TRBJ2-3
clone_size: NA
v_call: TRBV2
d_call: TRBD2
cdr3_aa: CARERGGSSDTQYF
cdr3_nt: TGTGCCAGGGAGCGGGGGGGCTCCTCAGATACGCAGTATTTT

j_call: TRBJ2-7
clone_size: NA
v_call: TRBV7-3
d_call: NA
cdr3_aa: CASSLNKGFEQYF
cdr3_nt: TGTGCCAGCAGCTTAAACAAGGGGTTCGAGCAGTACTTC

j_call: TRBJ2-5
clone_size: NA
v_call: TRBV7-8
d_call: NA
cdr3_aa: CASSLGRYQRETQYF
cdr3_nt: TGTGCCAGCAGCTTAGGACGCTACCAGCGGGAGACCCAGTACTTC

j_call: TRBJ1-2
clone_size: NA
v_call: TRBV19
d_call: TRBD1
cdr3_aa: CASSPRDSLYGYTF
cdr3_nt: TGTGCCAGTAGTCCCCGGGACAGTCTCTATGGCTACACCTTC

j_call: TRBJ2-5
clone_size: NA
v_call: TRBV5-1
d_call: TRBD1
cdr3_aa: CASSSGQGTETQYF
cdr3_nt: TGCGCCAGCAGCTCAGGACAGGGGACGGAGACCCAGTACTTC

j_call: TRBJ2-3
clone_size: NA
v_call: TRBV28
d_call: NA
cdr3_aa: CASSLARVGTDTQYF
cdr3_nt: TGTGCCAGCAGTTTGGCACGGGTAGGCACAGATACGCAGTATTTT

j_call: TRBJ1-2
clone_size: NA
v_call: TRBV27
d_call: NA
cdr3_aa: CASSLSGLNYGYTF
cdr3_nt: TGTGCCAGCAGTTTGTCGGGGTTGAACTATGGCTACACCTTC

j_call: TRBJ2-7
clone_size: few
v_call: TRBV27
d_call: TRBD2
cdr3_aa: CASKNHGTSGYEQYF
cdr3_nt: TGTGCCAGCAAAAACCACGGGACTAGCGGATACGAGCAGTACTTC

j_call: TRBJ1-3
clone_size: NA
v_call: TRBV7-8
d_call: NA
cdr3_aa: CASSFGHSGNTIYF
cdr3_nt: TGTGCCAGCAGCTTCGGTCACTCTGGAAACACCATATATTTT

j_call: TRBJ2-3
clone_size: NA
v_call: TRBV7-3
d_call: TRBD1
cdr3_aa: CASSPQDRGADTQYF
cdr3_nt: TGTGCCAGCAGCCCACAGGACAGGGGTGCAGATACGCAGTATTTT

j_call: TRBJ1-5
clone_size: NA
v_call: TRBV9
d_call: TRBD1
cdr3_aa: CASSAGQGDQPQHF
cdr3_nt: TGTGCCAGCAGCGCTGGACAGGGGGATCAGCCCCAGCATTTT

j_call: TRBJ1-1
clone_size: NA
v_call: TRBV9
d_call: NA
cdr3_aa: CASSVATGTNTEAFF
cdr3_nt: TGTGCCAGCAGCGTAGCTACAGGAACAAACACTGAAGCTTTCTTT

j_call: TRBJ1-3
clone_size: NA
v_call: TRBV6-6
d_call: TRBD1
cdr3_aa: CASTQREGARGNTIYF
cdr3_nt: TGTGCCAGCACCCAGCGGGAGGGGGCGCGTGGAAACACCATATATTTT

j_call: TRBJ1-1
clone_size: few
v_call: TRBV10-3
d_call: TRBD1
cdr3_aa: CAISLQGADTEAFF
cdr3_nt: TGTGCCATCAGTTTACAGGGGGCCGACACTGAAGCTTTCTTT

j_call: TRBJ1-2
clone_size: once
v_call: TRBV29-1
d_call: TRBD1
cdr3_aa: CSAGTVSNYGYTF
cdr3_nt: TGCAGCGCCGGGACAGTTTCTAACTATGGCTACACCTTC

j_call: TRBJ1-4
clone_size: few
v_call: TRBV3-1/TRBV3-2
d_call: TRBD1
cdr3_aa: CASSPQGTGTNEKLFF
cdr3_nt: TGTGCCAGCAGCCCTCAAGGGACAGGGACAAATGAAAAACTGTTTTTT

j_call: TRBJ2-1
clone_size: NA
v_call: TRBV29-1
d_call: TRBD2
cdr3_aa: CSVDMAGGRNEQFF
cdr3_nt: TGCAGCGTCGACATGGCGGGAGGTCGAAATGAGCAGTTCTTC

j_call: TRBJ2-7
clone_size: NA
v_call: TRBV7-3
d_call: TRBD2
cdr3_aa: CASSAMGGSTYEQYF
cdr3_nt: TGTGCCAGCAGCGCCATGGGGGGGTCAACCTACGAGCAGTACTTC

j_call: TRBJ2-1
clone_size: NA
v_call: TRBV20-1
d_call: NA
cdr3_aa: CSASSLSSSRNEQFF
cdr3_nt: TGCAGTGCTAGTTCATTGAGTAGCAGTAGGAATGAGCAGTTCTTC

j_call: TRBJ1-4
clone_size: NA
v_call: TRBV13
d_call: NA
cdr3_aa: CASSLLFGTEGEKLFF
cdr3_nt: TGTGCCAGCAGCTTACTTTTTGGTACGGAGGGGGAAAAACTGTTTTTT

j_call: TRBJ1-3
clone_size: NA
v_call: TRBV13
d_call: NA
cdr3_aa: CASSLDGVGNTIYF
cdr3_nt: TGTGCCAGCAGCCTAGACGGGGTCGGAAACACCATATATTTT

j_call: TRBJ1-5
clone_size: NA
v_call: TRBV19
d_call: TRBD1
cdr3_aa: CASSITGEGSNQPQHF
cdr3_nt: TGTGCCAGTAGTATTACAGGGGAAGGGAGCAATCAGCCCCAGCATTTT

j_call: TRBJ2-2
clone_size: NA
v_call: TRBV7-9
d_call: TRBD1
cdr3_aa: CASSLVSSGQGHTGELFF
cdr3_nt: TGTGCCAGCAGCTTAGTTAGTTCCGGACAGGGACACACCGGGGAGCTGTTTTTT

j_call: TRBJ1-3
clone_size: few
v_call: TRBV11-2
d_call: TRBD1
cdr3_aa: CASSANPRGPSGNTIYF
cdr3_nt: TGTGCCAGCAGCGCAAACCCCAGGGGGCCTTCTGGAAACACCATATATTTT

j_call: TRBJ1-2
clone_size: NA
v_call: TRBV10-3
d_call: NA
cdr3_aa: CAISEDGRESGYTF
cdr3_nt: TGTGCCATCAGTGAGGATGGCAGGGAAAGTGGCTACACCTTC

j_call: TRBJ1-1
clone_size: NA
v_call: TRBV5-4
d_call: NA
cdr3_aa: CASNKIRAGGTEAFF
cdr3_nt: TGTGCCAGCAACAAAATCCGGGCTGGGGGGACTGAAGCTTTCTTT

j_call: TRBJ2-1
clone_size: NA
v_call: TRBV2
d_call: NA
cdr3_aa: CASLTISYNEQFF
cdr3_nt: TGTGCCAGCCTGACTATCTCCTACAATGAGCAGTTCTTC

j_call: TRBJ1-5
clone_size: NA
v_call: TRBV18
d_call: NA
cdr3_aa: CASSLKGVGDGNQPQHF
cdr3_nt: TGTGCCAGCTCACTGAAGGGGGTAGGGGATGGCAATCAGCCCCAGCATTTT

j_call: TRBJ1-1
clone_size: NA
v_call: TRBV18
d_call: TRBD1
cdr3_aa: CASSPQEGARDTEAFF
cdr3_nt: TGTGCCAGCTCACCACAGGAGGGGGCAAGGGACACTGAAGCTTTCTTT

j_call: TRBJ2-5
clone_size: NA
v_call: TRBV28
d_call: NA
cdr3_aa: CASSLGGRLQETQYF
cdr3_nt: TGTGCCAGCAGTTTGGGTGGGAGACTCCAAGAGACCCAGTACTTC

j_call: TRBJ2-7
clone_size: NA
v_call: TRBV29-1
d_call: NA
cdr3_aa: CSVEGPAYEQYF
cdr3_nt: TGCAGCGTTGAAGGCCCGGCCTACGAGCAGTACTTC